This T cell receptor beta chain was sequenced during a study of chemoradiotherapy in HPV16-positive cancers (dated by TCRdb to between 2021 and 2024). Study-level background: Candidate HPV-specific T-cell clones and common TCR motifs were defined through functional T-cell assays on cells from two HPV16-positive patients. The study asked whether T-cell immunity against the HPV oncoproteins E6 and E7 changes during chemoradiotherapy and whether it affects survival. TCR repertoires from some 90 patients with HPV-related cancers were then used to track the candidate HPV-specific TCRs and motifs. Results and caveats for the whole study, not just this receptor: The functional definition of HPV-specific T cells was derived from only a couple of HPV16-positive patients, and the survival association was reported for HPV16-positive patients. Expansion of candidate HPV-specific clones and E7-related TCR motifs was observed in the tumor microenvironment during treatment, whereas no such expansion was observed for non-HPV-specific T cells. Improved recurrence-free survival in HPV16-positive patients was associated with expansion of HPV-responsive T cells during chemoradiotherapy.

The CDR3 runs 17 amino acids, cysteine and phenylalanine included. The kept DNA is CDR3 alone, 51 bases in frame from the first base. The germline V gene gives CDR1 as LGHNA and CDR2 as YNFKEQ. After removal of 0 bases from V and 6 bases from J, the junction retains 7 bases not matched to a gene. Repertoires were sampled multiple times during chemoradiotherapy, which allowed clonal expansion in the tumor microenvironment to be followed. By its share of the sample, this clone is medium-sized (0.01 to 0.1%). The antigen it recognizes is unknown. Base qualities are not provided; no much larger clone lies one nucleotide away. Libraries were made using the immunoSEQ multiplex PCR assay. Not all clones reach the TCRdb copy of this immuneACCESS table, which keeps in-frame sequences only. Checked studies attribute under half of the gap to unresolved V genes and leave the rest unexplained. The sample profile shows 30,000 or so clones; more than 70% of them were found once. 4.8% of the sample comes from the top ten.

The rearranged segments are TRBV4-2 and TRBJ2-1; 11 bases in the junction line up with TRBD2. Here the sequenced sample was blood, taken from a patient who underwent chemoradiotherapy. The sequence derives from a human donor with HPV-associated anogenital cancer. This receptor carries the CDR3 CASSQEGSLAGVNEQFF. The DNA sequence is as follows: TGTGCCAGCAGCCAAGAGGGCTCACTAGCGGGAGTCAATGAGCAGTTCTTC.